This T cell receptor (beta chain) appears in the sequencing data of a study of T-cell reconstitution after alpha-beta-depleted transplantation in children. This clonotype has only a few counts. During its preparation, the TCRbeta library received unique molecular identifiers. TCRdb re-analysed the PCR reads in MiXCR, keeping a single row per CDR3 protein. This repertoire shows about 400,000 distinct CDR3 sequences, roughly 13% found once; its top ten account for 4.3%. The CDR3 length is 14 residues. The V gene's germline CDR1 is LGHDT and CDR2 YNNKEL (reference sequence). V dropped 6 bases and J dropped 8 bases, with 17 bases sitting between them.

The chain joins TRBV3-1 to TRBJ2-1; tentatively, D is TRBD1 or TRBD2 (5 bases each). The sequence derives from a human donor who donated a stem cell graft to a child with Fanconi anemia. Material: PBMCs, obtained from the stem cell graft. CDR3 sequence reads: CASRSPGLRHEQFF. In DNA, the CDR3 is TGTGCCAGCAGGTCTCCGGGGCTACGGCATGAGCAGTTCTTC.